This record covers a single T cell receptor beta chain. CDR3 length: 11 residues. Trimming cost V 7 bases and J 8 bases, with 11 bases left between them. CDR1 and CDR2 from the germline V gene are MDHEN and SYDVKM. The source of the sample is a study of control samples from healthy donors and cancer patients. Clones were read by immunoSEQ multiplex PCR, and TCRdb kept only the in-frame ones, dropping some. In the table there are under 450,000 clones, about 93% of which are singletons. The chain is built from TRBV28 and TRBJ1-2; D unresolved. Material: PBMCs. This TCR derives from a middle-aged man with head and neck cancer. The CDR3 spells CASTSIGGYTF. The CDR3 nucleotides read TGTGCCAGCACCTCGATTGGGGGCTACACCTTC.